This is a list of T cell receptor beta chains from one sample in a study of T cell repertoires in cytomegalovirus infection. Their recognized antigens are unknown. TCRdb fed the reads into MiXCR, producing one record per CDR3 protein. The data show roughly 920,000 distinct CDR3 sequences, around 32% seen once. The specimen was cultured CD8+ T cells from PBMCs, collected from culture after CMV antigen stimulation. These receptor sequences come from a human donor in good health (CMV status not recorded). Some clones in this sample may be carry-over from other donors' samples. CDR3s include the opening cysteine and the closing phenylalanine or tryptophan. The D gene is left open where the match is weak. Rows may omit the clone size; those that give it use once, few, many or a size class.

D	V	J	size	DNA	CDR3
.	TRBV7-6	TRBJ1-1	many	TGTGCCAGCAGCTTAGCGCAAGGGAGGAACACTGAAGCTTTCTTT	CASSLAQGRNTEAFF
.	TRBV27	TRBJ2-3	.	TGTGCCAGCAGTTTCCTGGCAGATACGCAGTATTTT	CASSFLADTQYF
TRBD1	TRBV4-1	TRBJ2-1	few	TGCGCCAGCAGCCAAGCCGGGACAGGGTATGAGCAGTTCTTC	CASSQAGTGYEQFF
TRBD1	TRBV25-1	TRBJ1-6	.	TGTGCCAGCAGTGCGTCTCCGGGACAGGGCTCCTATAATTCACCCCTCCACTTT	CASSASPGQGSYNSPLHF
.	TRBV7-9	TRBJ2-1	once	TGTGCCAGCAGCACCCCCGGACAGGAGCAGTTCTTC	CASSTPGQEQFF
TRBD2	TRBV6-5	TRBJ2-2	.	TGTGCCAGCAGTTACTCGATTGCGGGAGGCGGGGAGCTGTTTTTT	CASSYSIAGGGELFF
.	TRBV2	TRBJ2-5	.	TGTGCCAGCAGTGAGACTGGGAGATGGATTGGACCACAAGAGACCCAGTACTTC	CASSETGRWIGPQETQYF
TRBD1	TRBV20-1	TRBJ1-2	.	TGCAGTGCTAAACAGGGACAGGGGAGCTATGGCTACACCTTC	CSAKQGQGSYGYTF
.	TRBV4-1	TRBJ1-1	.	TGCGCCAGCAGCCATATATCTCGAGGGGACACTGAAGCTTTCTTT	CASSHISRGDTEAFF
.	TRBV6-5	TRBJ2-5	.	TGTGCCAGCAGTTACTCGTTCCAGGAGGAGACCCAGTACTTC	CASSYSFQEETQYF
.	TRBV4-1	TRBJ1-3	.	TGCGCCAGCGAAGGAAACACCATATATTTT	CASEGNTIYF
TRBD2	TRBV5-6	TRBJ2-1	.	TGTGCCAGCAGCAAACTAGCGGGGGAGAGTAATGAGCAGTTCTTC	CASSKLAGESNEQFF
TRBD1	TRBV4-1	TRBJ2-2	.	TGCGCCAGCAGCCAGGAGACAGGGAGCGGCGCCGGGGAGCTGTTTTTT	CASSQETGSGAGELFF
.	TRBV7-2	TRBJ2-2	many	TGTGCCAGCAACGAGATGGTGTCTAGCGAAAACACCGGGGAGCTGTTTTTT	CASNEMVSSENTGELFF
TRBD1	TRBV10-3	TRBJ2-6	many	TGTGCCATCAGTTCGACAGGGTCCTCTGGGGCCAACGTCCTGACTTTC	CAISSTGSSGANVLTF
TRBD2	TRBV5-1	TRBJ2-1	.	TGCGCCAGCAGCTTCCTAGCGGGGGGTTATTCCTACAATGAGCAGTTCTTC	CASSFLAGGYSYNEQFF
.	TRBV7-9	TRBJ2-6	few	TGTGCCAGCAGCGCGAGGGCTGGGGCCAACGTCCTGACTTTC	CASSARAGANVLTF
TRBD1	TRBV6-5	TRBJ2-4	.	TGTGCCAGCAGTCACCGCTGGGACAGAGAAAACATTCAGTACTTC	CASSHRWDRENIQYF
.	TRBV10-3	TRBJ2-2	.	TGTGCCATCAGTGACCCCGGAGCAAACACCGGGGAGCTGTTTTTT	CAISDPGANTGELFF
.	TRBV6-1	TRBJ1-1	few	TGTGCCAGCAGTCCCCCTCAAGGATCCACTGAAGCTTTCTTT	CASSPPQGSTEAFF
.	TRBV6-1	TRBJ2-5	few	TGTGCCAGCAGTGACTCCTCCGGGACTGAAGAGACCCAGTACTTC	CASSDSSGTEETQYF
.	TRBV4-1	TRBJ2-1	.	TGCGCCAGCAGCCAAGATTCGTCCGCACAGAAAATTTCGGACAATGAGCAGTTCTTC	CASSQDSSAQKISDNEQFF
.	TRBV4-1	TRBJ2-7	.	TGCGCCAGCAGCCAAGTTAAGAATTCGGACTACGAGCAGTACTTC	CASSQVKNSDYEQYF
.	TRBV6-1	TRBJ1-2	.	TGTGCCAGCAGTGTTGTTACAGTCGTCGGGGGCGATGGCTACACCTTC	CASSVVTVVGGDGYTF
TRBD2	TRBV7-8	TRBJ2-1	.	TGTGCCAGCAGCTTAGCGCCGGGGTTAGCGGGGGGGCCGGGGAAAGAGCAGTTCTTC	CASSLAPGLAGGPGKEQFF
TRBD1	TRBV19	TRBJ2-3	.	TGTGCCAGCCAGGGACAGGGTGAATCGGGGAGTCTAACCACAGATACGCAGTATTTT	CASQGQGESGSLTTDTQYF
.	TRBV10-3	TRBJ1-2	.	TGTGCCATCAGTGAAACAATTAGCCAGGGCCCCTATGGCTACACCTTC	CAISETISQGPYGYTF
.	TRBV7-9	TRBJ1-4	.	TGTGCCAGCAGCTCCGGACCAGGAGGAACTAATGAAAAACTGTTTTTT	CASSSGPGGTNEKLFF
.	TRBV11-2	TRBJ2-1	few	TGTGCCAGCAGCTCGACCGGGACAACCGACAATGAGCAGTTCTTC	CASSSTGTTDNEQFF
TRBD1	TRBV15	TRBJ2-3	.	TGTGCCACCAGCAGAGATAGGGGGCCAGATACGCAGTATTTT	CATSRDRGPDTQYF
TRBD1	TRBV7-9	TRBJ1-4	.	TGTGCCAGCACCTCGAGGGGGACAGGGGAGGTCCTTCGTGAAAAACTGTTTTTT	CASTSRGTGEVLREKLFF
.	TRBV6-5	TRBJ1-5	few	TGTGCCAGCAGTTTATCCGGACCGGGGGGCAATCAGCCCCAGCATTTT	CASSLSGPGGNQPQHF
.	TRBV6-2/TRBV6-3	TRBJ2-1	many	TGTGCCAGCAGTTACTCGCTAGCATATGAGCAGTTCTTC	CASSYSLAYEQFF
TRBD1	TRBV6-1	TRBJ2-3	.	TGTGCCAACAGTGAACTAACAGGGGTTAGCACAGATACGCAGTATTTT	CANSELTGVSTDTQYF
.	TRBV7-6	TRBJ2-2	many	TGTGCCAGCAGCTTTTACGCCGGGACACAGAACACCGGGGAGCTGTTTTTT	CASSFYAGTQNTGELFF
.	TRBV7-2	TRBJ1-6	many	TGTGCCAGCAGCCCCCTCGGTGCGGGCCCATATTCACCCCTCCACTTT	CASSPLGAGPYSPLHF
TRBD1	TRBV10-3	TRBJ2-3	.	TGTGCCATCAGTGAGAACAGGGGGCTAGGCACAGATACGCAGTATTTT	CAISENRGLGTDTQYF
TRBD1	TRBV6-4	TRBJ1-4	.	TGTGCCAGCAGGACAGGGCCAACTAATGAAAAACTGTTTTTT	CASRTGPTNEKLFF
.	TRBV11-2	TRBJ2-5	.	TGTGCCAGCAGCTTAGATCCGGTGGGGCAAGAGACCCAGTACTTC	CASSLDPVGQETQYF
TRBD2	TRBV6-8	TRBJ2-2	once	TGTGCCAGCAGTTACCCGCCGGGACTAGCGCCCACCGGGGAGCTGTTTTTT	CASSYPPGLAPTGELFF
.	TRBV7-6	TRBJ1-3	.	TGTGCCAGCAGCCCTTCCGGGGGGGGCCCTGGAAACACCATATATTTT	CASSPSGGGPGNTIYF
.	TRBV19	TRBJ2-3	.	TGTGCCTCCTCCGGGACCTCGGACACAGATACGCAGTATTTT	CASSGTSDTDTQYF
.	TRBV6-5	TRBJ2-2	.	TGTGCCACCACCCCCGGTACCGGGGAGCTGTTTTTT	CATTPGTGELFF
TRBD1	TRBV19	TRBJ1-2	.	TGTGCCAGTAGTCAACGTCCCGGGACAGGGAATGGCTACACCTTC	CASSQRPGTGNGYTF
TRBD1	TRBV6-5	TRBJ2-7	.	TGTGCCAGCAGTTTACACCGGGACAGGAACTACGAGCAGTACTTC	CASSLHRDRNYEQYF
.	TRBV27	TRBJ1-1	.	TGTGCCAGCATCGCGAACACTGAAGCTTTCTTT	CASIANTEAFF
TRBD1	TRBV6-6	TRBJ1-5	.	TGTGCCAGCAGTGCCAGACAGGGCGCAAATCAGCCCCAGCATTTT	CASSARQGANQPQHF
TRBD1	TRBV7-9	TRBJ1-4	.	TGTGCCAGCAGCTGGCAAGGGACAGGGAAAAATGAAAAACTGTTTTTT	CASSWQGTGKNEKLFF
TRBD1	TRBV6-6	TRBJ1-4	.	TGTGCCAGCAGTGCTACGGGACAGGGTAATGAAAAACTGTTTTTT	CASSATGQGNEKLFF
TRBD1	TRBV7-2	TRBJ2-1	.	TGTGCCAGCACTTCCGGGACAGGGGCTTACAATGAGCAGTTCTTC	CASTSGTGAYNEQFF
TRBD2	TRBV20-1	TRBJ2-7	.	TGCAGTGCTAGAGATCCCGGACTAGCGGGGACCTCCTACGAGCAGTACTTC	CSARDPGLAGTSYEQYF
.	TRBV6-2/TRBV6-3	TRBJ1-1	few	TGTGCCAGCAGGCTGCTTGGACAGAGCACTGAAGCTTTCTTT	CASRLLGQSTEAFF
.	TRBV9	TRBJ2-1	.	TGTGCCAGCTCACTATTTCTCGGGGGATCCTCTAATAATGAGCAGTTCTTC	CASSLFLGGSSNNEQFF
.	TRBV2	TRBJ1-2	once	TGTGCCACCCCTCCCCGGGCGAACTATGGCTACACCTTC	CATPPRANYGYTF